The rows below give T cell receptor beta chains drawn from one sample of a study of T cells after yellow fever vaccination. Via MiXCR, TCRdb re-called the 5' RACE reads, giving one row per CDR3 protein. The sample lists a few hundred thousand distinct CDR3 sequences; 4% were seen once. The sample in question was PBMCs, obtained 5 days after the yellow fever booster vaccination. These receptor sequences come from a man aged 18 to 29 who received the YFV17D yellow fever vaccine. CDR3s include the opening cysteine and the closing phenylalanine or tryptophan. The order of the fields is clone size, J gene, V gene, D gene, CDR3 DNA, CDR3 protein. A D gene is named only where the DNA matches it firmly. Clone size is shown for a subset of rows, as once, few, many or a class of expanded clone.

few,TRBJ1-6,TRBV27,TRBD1,TGTGCCAGCAGTCCTCGGACAGGGGGCGGACTTCGGTCACCCCTCCACTTT,CASSPRTGGGLRSPLHF
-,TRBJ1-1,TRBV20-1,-,TGCAGTGCTAGAGATTGGTACCAGGGGTCTGCGGCTGAAGCTTTCTTT,CSARDWYQGSAAEAFF
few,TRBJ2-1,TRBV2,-,TGTGCCAGCATGCTAGACGGAACTAAGGAGCAGTTCTTC,CASMLDGTKEQFF
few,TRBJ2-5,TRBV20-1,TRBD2,TGCAGTGCTAGAGATATGCGGGGGGGCAGGGAGACCCAGTACTTC,CSARDMRGGRETQYF
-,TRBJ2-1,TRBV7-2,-,TGTGCCAGCAGCTTAACCCTCAATGAGCAGTTCTTC,CASSLTLNEQFF
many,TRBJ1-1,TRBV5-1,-,TGCGCCAGCAGCCAAGACAGTTACGGGGGCACTGAAGCTTTCTTT,CASSQDSYGGTEAFF
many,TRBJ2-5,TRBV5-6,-,TGTGCCAGCAGCTTGCGGTCTGAAGAGACCCAGTACTTC,CASSLRSEETQYF
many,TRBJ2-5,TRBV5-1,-,TGCGCCAGCAGCTTTGAGGCCCACGCCGCCCAAGTTCGGACCCAGTACTTC,CASSFEAHAAQVRTQYF
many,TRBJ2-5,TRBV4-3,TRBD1,TGCGCCAGCAGCCAAGACTACAGGGGACAAGAGACCCAGTACTTC,CASSQDYRGQETQYF
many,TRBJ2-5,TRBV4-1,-,TGCGCCAGCAGCCAAGATCGGGGGACAGAGGGTGTGGAGACCCAGTACTTC,CASSQDRGTEGVETQYF
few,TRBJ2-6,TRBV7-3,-,TGTGCCAGCAGCTTCAGCAGGGGAAGGTCTGGGGCCAACGTCCTGACTTTC,CASSFSRGRSGANVLTF
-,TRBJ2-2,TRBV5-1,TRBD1,TGCGCCAGTACACAGGGACAGGGAAGGACCGGGGAGCTGTTTTTT,CASTQGQGRTGELFF
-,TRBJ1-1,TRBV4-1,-,TGCGCCAGCAGCCAAGCGGCGACTGAAGCTTTCTTT,CASSQAATEAFF
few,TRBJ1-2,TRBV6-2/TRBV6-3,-,TGTGCCAGCAGTGCCTGGGTAGGCGCGCCGGATGGCTACACCTTC,CASSAWVGAPDGYTF
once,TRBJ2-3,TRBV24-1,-,TGTGCCACCAGTGACCCGACAACTAGGGAAGATACGCAGTATTTT,CATSDPTTREDTQYF
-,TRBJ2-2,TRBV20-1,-,TGCAGTGCCAAGGGGGTCCTGAACACCGGGGAGCTGTTTTTT,CSAKGVLNTGELFF
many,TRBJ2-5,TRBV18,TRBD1,TGTGCCAGCTCACCCGACAGGGCTCAAGAGACCCAGTACTTC,CASSPDRAQETQYF
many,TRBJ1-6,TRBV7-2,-,TGTGCCAGCAGCGATGGGGGACATTCACCCCTCCACTTT,CASSDGGHSPLHF
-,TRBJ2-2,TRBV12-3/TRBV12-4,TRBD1,TGTGCCAGCAATAACAGGGGAACCGGGGAGCTGTTTTTT,CASNNRGTGELFF
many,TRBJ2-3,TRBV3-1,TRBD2,TGTGCCAGCGGAGCGGGGCGTACAGATACGCAGTATTTT,CASGAGRTDTQYF
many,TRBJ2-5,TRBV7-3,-,TGTGCCAGCAGCCCCTCTAGTTTCGGAGAGACCCAGTACTTC,CASSPSSFGETQYF
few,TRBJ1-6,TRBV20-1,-,TGCAGTGCCTATCCCGGGGGGCCGGGTAAACCCCTCCACTTT,CSAYPGGPGKPLHF
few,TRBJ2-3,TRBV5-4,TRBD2,TGTGCCAGCAGCCCGGGTGGTAGCGGGGGCGTAGATACGCAGTATTTT,CASSPGGSGGVDTQYF
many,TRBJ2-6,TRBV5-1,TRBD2,TGCGCCAGCAGCCCACGGGAGGGAAACTCTGGGGCCAACGTCCTGACTTTC,CASSPREGNSGANVLTF
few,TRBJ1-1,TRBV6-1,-,TGTGCCAGCAGTGAAACCAGGGGGAACACTGAAGCTTTCTTT,CASSETRGNTEAFF
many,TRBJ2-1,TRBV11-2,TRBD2,TGTGCCAGCAGCCCCGGGGGGCGGGGGGGCTACAATGAGCAGTTCTTC,CASSPGGRGGYNEQFF
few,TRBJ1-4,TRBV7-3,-,TGTGCCAGTATCCCGGGACAAGAAGAAAAACTGTTTTTT,CASIPGQEEKLFF
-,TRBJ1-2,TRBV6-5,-,TGTGCCAGCAGTTACCGGGGGCGGGGGGCTTATGGCTACACCTTC,CASSYRGRGAYGYTF
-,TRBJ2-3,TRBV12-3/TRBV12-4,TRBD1,TGTGCCAGCAGTTTGGGACAGGGGTGGTTCGATACGCAGTATTTT,CASSLGQGWFDTQYF
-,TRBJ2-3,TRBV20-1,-,TGCAGTGCTATTTTAGGCACAGATACGCAGTATTTT,CSAILGTDTQYF
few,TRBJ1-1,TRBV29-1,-,TGCAGCGTTGATCTGGCAAGCGGAACTGAAGCTTTCTTT,CSVDLASGTEAFF